This T cell receptor (beta chain) was observed in a study of blood T cells in healthy people across ages. All donors came from Russia, were Caucasian and healthy, and spanned ages about 6 to 100. The germline V and J ends were trimmed by 6 bases and 4 bases, with 13 bases remaining between them. Germline V gives CDR1 DFQATT, CDR2 SNEGSKA (reference sequence). This CDR3 comprises 13 residues. In regard to this clonotype: Its antigen remains unidentified.

Alongside a J-beta primer mix, a sample-barcoded 5' primer served in a second PCR lasting roughly 7 to 12 cycles. In TCRdb, the 5' RACE reads were re-called with MiXCR into one record per CDR3 protein. The sample records 1.5 million to 2 million distinct CDR3 sequences, roughly 32% being singletons. Study observations and caveats: Total diversity from one million sequenced T cells was likely underestimated.

The sequenced sample was blood. The chain has TRBV20-1 and TRBJ1-5, with D tentatively TRBD1 (6 bases). The clonotype comes from a woman in her thirties in good health. This CDR3 reads CSALGGPNQPQHF. Here the CDR3 DNA reads TGCAGTGCGCTAGGGGGACCTAATCAGCCCCAGCATTTT.